This is a list of T cell receptor beta chains from one sample in a study of T cells after yellow fever vaccination. Each CDR3 protein is one row after TCRdb ran MiXCR on the 5' RACE reads. The repertoire holds about 99,000 distinct CDR3 sequences, with approximately 5.5% as singletons. Material: CD8+ T cells sorted from PBMCs, obtained 10 days after the yellow fever booster vaccination. These receptors were taken from a man younger than 35 who received the YFV17D yellow fever vaccine. Each CDR3 is given with its conserved first and last residue. A D gene is named only where the DNA matches it firmly. Some rows have no size entry. The others give once, few or many, or a class for an expanded clone.

clone size: few
D gene: NA
J gene: TRBJ2-2
V gene: TRBV7-9
CDR3 DNA: TGTGCCAGCAGCCCAACCAGGGGCGCTAACACCGGGGAGCTGTTTTTT
CDR3 protein: CASSPTRGANTGELFF

clone size: NA
D gene: TRBD2
J gene: TRBJ2-7
V gene: TRBV7-6
CDR3 DNA: TGTGCCAGCAGCTTTTCCGGGACTAGGCCCCCGGGCGAGCAGTACTTC
CDR3 protein: CASSFSGTRPPGEQYF

clone size: few
D gene: TRBD1
J gene: TRBJ1-1
V gene: TRBV4-3
CDR3 DNA: TGCGCCAGCAGCCAAGTGGACAGGGAAGAAGCTTTCTTT
CDR3 protein: CASSQVDREEAFF

clone size: few
D gene: NA
J gene: TRBJ2-5
V gene: TRBV20-1
CDR3 DNA: TGCAGTGCTGGCCCTTTAGAGGAAGAGACCCAGTACTTC
CDR3 protein: CSAGPLEEETQYF

clone size: NA
D gene: TRBD1
J gene: TRBJ1-5
V gene: TRBV5-1
CDR3 DNA: TGCGCCAGCAGGCCGGGACAGCATAGCAATCAGCCCCAGCATTTT
CDR3 protein: CASRPGQHSNQPQHF

clone size: NA
D gene: TRBD2
J gene: TRBJ2-1
V gene: TRBV20-1
CDR3 DNA: TGCAGTGCTAGATGGCGGGGGAGGAACAATGAGCAGTTCTTC
CDR3 protein: CSARWRGRNNEQFF

clone size: NA
D gene: TRBD1
J gene: TRBJ2-7
V gene: TRBV5-4
CDR3 DNA: TGTGCCAGCAGCGCGGGACAGGATGCCTACGAGCAGTACTTC
CDR3 protein: CASSAGQDAYEQYF

clone size: few
D gene: NA
J gene: TRBJ1-2
V gene: TRBV6-1
CDR3 DNA: TGTGCCAGCAGTGAAGCGGTTGGGCCTTGGGGTTGGGATGGCTACACCTTC
CDR3 protein: CASSEAVGPWGWDGYTF

clone size: NA
D gene: TRBD2
J gene: TRBJ2-3
V gene: TRBV4-1
CDR3 DNA: TGCGCCAGCAGCCAAGCGGGGGGTACCACAGATACGCAGTATTTT
CDR3 protein: CASSQAGGTTDTQYF

clone size: NA
D gene: NA
J gene: TRBJ1-1
V gene: TRBV5-1
CDR3 DNA: TGCGCCAGCAGCTTGGCAGTAGGGAACACTGAAGCTTTCTTT
CDR3 protein: CASSLAVGNTEAFF

clone size: many
D gene: NA
J gene: TRBJ2-7
V gene: TRBV12-3/TRBV12-4
CDR3 DNA: TGTGCCAGCAGTAGGGGTGGGAACTACGAGCAGTACTTC
CDR3 protein: CASSRGGNYEQYF

clone size: few
D gene: NA
J gene: TRBJ1-4
V gene: TRBV12-3/TRBV12-4
CDR3 DNA: TGTGCCAGCATCTACCGGGACGGAACAACTAATGAAAAACTGTTTTTT
CDR3 protein: CASIYRDGTTNEKLFF

clone size: few
D gene: NA
J gene: TRBJ1-3
V gene: TRBV4-3
CDR3 DNA: TGCGCCAGCAGCCAGGGAACAGAGACCTCTGGAAACACCATATATTTT
CDR3 protein: CASSQGTETSGNTIYF

clone size: many
D gene: NA
J gene: TRBJ2-5
V gene: TRBV6-6
CDR3 DNA: TGTGCCAGCAGTTCCCCGGGGGTTGGGGAGACCCAGTACTTC
CDR3 protein: CASSSPGVGETQYF

clone size: once
D gene: NA
J gene: TRBJ2-1
V gene: TRBV12-5
CDR3 DNA: TGTGCTAGTGGTTCCGACACGTTGTACAATGAGCAGTTCTTC
CDR3 protein: CASGSDTLYNEQFF

clone size: NA
D gene: NA
J gene: TRBJ1-3
V gene: TRBV5-5
CDR3 DNA: TGTGCCAGCAGCCGACGGCTCTCTGGAAACACCATATATTTT
CDR3 protein: CASSRRLSGNTIYF

clone size: NA
D gene: TRBD1
J gene: TRBJ2-7
V gene: TRBV7-2
CDR3 DNA: TGTGCCAGCAGCGCTCCGCCGGGACAGGGTAACGAGCAGTACTTC
CDR3 protein: CASSAPPGQGNEQYF

clone size: NA
D gene: NA
J gene: TRBJ2-5
V gene: TRBV4-1
CDR3 DNA: TGCGCCAGCAGCCCCCCGCTTTCAGAGACCCAGTACTTC
CDR3 protein: CASSPPLSETQYF

clone size: NA
D gene: TRBD2
J gene: TRBJ2-7
V gene: TRBV6-5
CDR3 DNA: TGTGCCAGCAGTTTGGTGGTAACGGGACTAGATCGGTCCGAGCAGTACTTC
CDR3 protein: CASSLVVTGLDRSEQYF

clone size: NA
D gene: TRBD1
J gene: TRBJ1-5
V gene: TRBV4-3
CDR3 DNA: TGCGCCAGCAGCCATTCCTGGACAGGGGGCAATCAGCCCCAGCATTTT
CDR3 protein: CASSHSWTGGNQPQHF

clone size: many
D gene: NA
J gene: TRBJ2-7
V gene: TRBV20-1
CDR3 DNA: TGCAGTGCTAGGGGGATCGGGAGCTCCTACGAGCAGTACTTC
CDR3 protein: CSARGIGSSYEQYF

clone size: few
D gene: NA
J gene: TRBJ2-5
V gene: TRBV5-1
CDR3 DNA: TGCGCCAGCAGCTTGGTCCGGGTGGGGGACCAAGAGACCCAGTACTTC
CDR3 protein: CASSLVRVGDQETQYF

clone size: many
D gene: NA
J gene: TRBJ2-2
V gene: TRBV6-6
CDR3 DNA: TGTGCCAGCAGTTACGCCACCGGGGAGCTGTTTTTT
CDR3 protein: CASSYATGELFF

clone size: NA
D gene: NA
J gene: TRBJ1-2
V gene: TRBV5-1
CDR3 DNA: TGCGCCAGCAGCTCAATTCCAGACACCTCTGGTGGCTACACCTTC
CDR3 protein: CASSSIPDTSGGYTF

clone size: NA
D gene: NA
J gene: TRBJ1-1
V gene: TRBV12-3/TRBV12-4
CDR3 DNA: TGTGCCAGCAACCTGGGGACTGAAGCTTTCTTT
CDR3 protein: CASNLGTEAFF

clone size: NA
D gene: NA
J gene: TRBJ1-4
V gene: TRBV9
CDR3 DNA: TGTGCCAGCAGCGTAGACGGAGCAAAACTGTTTTTT
CDR3 protein: CASSVDGAKLFF

clone size: few
D gene: NA
J gene: TRBJ1-2
V gene: TRBV5-1
CDR3 DNA: TGCGCCAGCAGCTTGTCCGGGAAGGAGGATGGCTACACCTTC
CDR3 protein: CASSLSGKEDGYTF

clone size: few
D gene: NA
J gene: TRBJ1-6
V gene: TRBV5-5
CDR3 DNA: TGTGCCAGCAGCTCTCGAGGGGCGACTAATTCACCCCTCCACTTT
CDR3 protein: CASSSRGATNSPLHF

clone size: NA
D gene: NA
J gene: TRBJ2-5
V gene: TRBV6-2/TRBV6-3
CDR3 DNA: TGTGCCAGCAGCGGGGACGAGACCCAGTACTTC
CDR3 protein: CASSGDETQYF

clone size: NA
D gene: TRBD1
J gene: TRBJ2-7
V gene: TRBV2
CDR3 DNA: TGTGCCAGCATTCGCCGGGACAGGGGGCCCTACGAGCAGTACTTC
CDR3 protein: CASIRRDRGPYEQYF

clone size: NA
D gene: NA
J gene: TRBJ2-1
V gene: TRBV24-1
CDR3 DNA: TGTGCCACCAGTGCCCCAAACAATGAGCAGTTCTTC
CDR3 protein: CATSAPNNEQFF

clone size: many
D gene: NA
J gene: TRBJ2-7
V gene: TRBV25-1
CDR3 DNA: TGTGCCAGCAGTGGTGGCGAGCAGTACTTC
CDR3 protein: CASSGGEQYF

clone size: NA
D gene: NA
J gene: TRBJ2-7
V gene: TRBV7-3
CDR3 DNA: TGTGCCAGCGGTCCCCCCGACAGCTACGAGCAGTACTTC
CDR3 protein: CASGPPDSYEQYF

clone size: NA
D gene: NA
J gene: TRBJ2-2
V gene: TRBV7-9
CDR3 DNA: TGTGCCAGCAGCCTCAAGGGGGAGCTGTTTTTT
CDR3 protein: CASSLKGELFF

clone size: few
D gene: NA
J gene: TRBJ1-5
V gene: TRBV6-1
CDR3 DNA: TGTGCCAGCAGTGAATATGGGGATTTCAATCAGCCCCAGCATTTT
CDR3 protein: CASSEYGDFNQPQHF

clone size: few
D gene: NA
J gene: TRBJ1-1
V gene: TRBV12-3/TRBV12-4
CDR3 DNA: TGTGCCAGCAGAGCCTCAGGAGGGAACACTGAAGCTTTCTTT
CDR3 protein: CASRASGGNTEAFF

clone size: few
D gene: NA
J gene: TRBJ1-1
V gene: TRBV4-1
CDR3 DNA: TGCGCCAGCAGCCAAGATCTTACAGGGCCCACTGAAGCTTTCTTT
CDR3 protein: CASSQDLTGPTEAFF

clone size: few
D gene: NA
J gene: TRBJ2-1
V gene: TRBV11-1
CDR3 DNA: TGTGCCAGCAGCAGAGAGTCGGGCGAGCAGTTCTTC
CDR3 protein: CASSRESGEQFF

clone size: few
D gene: NA
J gene: TRBJ2-5
V gene: TRBV4-1
CDR3 DNA: TGCGCCAGCAGCGGAGAGGGAGAAGAGACCCAGTACTTC
CDR3 protein: CASSGEGEETQYF

clone size: few
D gene: NA
J gene: TRBJ2-2
V gene: TRBV7-9
CDR3 DNA: TGTGCCAGCAGCCCCCCGGGAAAGAACACCGGGGAGCTGTTTTTT
CDR3 protein: CASSPPGKNTGELFF